The 10 T cell receptor beta chains reported below all come from one sample, sequenced in a study of early T cells in non-severe SARS-CoV-2 infection. TCRdb passed the 5' RACE reads through MiXCR, listing each CDR3 protein once. The sample records some 52,000 distinct CDR3 sequences, over 7.5% being singletons. The sequenced sample consisted of whole blood. Receptors were obtained from an adult who was a healthcare worker with PCR-confirmed SARS-CoV-2 infection or an uninfected control (not recorded which).

The V call is TRBV7-8, the J call TRBJ1-4, with 8 bases identical to TRBD1. Germline-derived CDR1 and CDR2 are SGHVS and FQNEAQ. Germline trimming cut 1 base from V and 7 bases from J; bases unmatched to any gene: 5. The CDR3 consists of 15 residues. The CDR3 nucleotides are TGTGCCAGCAGCTTAGAGGGCAGGGGGCTTGAAAAACTGTTTTTT. Protein product: CASSLEGRGLEKLFF.

As concerns this clonotype: A much bigger clone sits one base away, suggesting this may be a read error. This sequence joins TRBV7-9 and TRBJ2-5; TRBD2 agrees at 9 bases. Unmatched junction bases numbered 5, after V lost 3 bases and J lost 3 bases. There are 15 residues in the CDR3. CDR1 and CDR2 (germline): SEHNR, FQNEAQ (reference sequence). The CDR3 reads CASSFPTSGEETQYF. The CDR3 DNA follows: TGTGCCAGCAGCTTTCCGACTAGCGGAGAAGAGACCCAGTACTTC.

A few counts support this clonotype. The chain joins TRBV3-1 to TRBJ2-3; D not resolved. V was clipped by 2 bases and J by 0 bases, with 15 bases between them. Germline V lookup: CDR1 LGHDT, CDR2 YNNKEL (reference sequence). The CDR3 has 17 residues. The CDR3 region is CASSQKRHGSSTDTQYF. The CDR3 bases are TGTGCCAGCAGCCAAAAGCGACACGGATCTAGCACAGATACGCAGTATTTT.

This clonotype showed up just a few times. The chain joins TRBV7-9 to TRBJ1-1; D not resolved. CDR3 length equals 14 residues. The ends were cut back, 3 bases at V and 7 bases at J, with 15 bases in the middle. Germline V gives CDR1 SEHNR, CDR2 FQNEAQ (reference sequence). CDR3 bases: TGTGCCAGCAGCTTTGAGGGTGTCGGTGGTGAAGCTTTCTTT. This sequence encodes CASSFEGVGGEAFF.

This clonotype has a handful of counts. The rearrangement links TRBV6-2 or TRBV6-3 to TRBJ1-5; 11 positions agree with TRBD1. V lost 4 bases and J lost 5; bases outside the gene matches: 4. The CDR3 covers 15 residues. Germline V gene lookup returns CDR1 MNHEY and CDR2 SVGEGT. CDR3 coding DNA: TGTGCCAGCAGTTTATCGGGACAGGGGGATCAGCCCCAGCATTTT. Protein: CASSLSGQGDQPQHF.

Ten or more counts support this clonotype. The chain employs TRBV2 and TRBJ2-2; no reliable D call. Germline lookup yields CDR1 SNHLY and CDR2 FYNNEI. Trimming cost V 3 bases and J 7 bases, with 3 bases left between them. CDR3 length: 11 residues. The CDR3 sequence: CASSEIGELFF. CDR3 in DNA: TGTGCCAGCAGTGAGATCGGGGAGCTGTTTTTT.

The rearrangement links TRBV6-2 or TRBV6-3 to TRBJ2-3, with 8 bases aligning to TRBD2. The J segment lost 0 bases and the V segment lost 2 bases, leaving 19 bases of the junction unmatched. The CDR3 has 21 residues. Germline V lookup: CDR1 MNHEY, CDR2 SVGEGT. The chain's CDR3 is CASSYAGPRGAPRASTDTQYF. The CDR3, as DNA: TGTGCCAGCAGTTACGCCGGCCCGCGGGGGGCCCCCCGTGCTAGCACAGATACGCAGTATTTT.

This chain uses TRBV5-1 with TRBJ2-2, with a possible D match to TRBD1 (6 bases). V was pared by 1 base and J by 6 bases, with 10 bases between. This CDR3 contains 14 residues. Germline V gives CDR1 SGHRS, CDR2 YFSETQ. The CDR3 loop is CASSLTGKAGELFF. CDR3 nucleotide sequence: TGCGCCAGCAGCTTGACAGGGAAGGCCGGGGAGCTGTTTTTT.

For the CDR3, the DNA is TGCAGCGTTGTTGTGGGGGGCAAAGAGACCCAGTACTTC. Encoded protein: CSVVVGGKETQYF. The chain uses TRBV29-1 and TRBJ2-5; tentatively, D is TRBD1 or TRBD2 (6 bases each). Per the germline V gene, CDR1 is SQVTM and CDR2 is ANQGSEA. This CDR3 comprises 13 residues. The V and J ends lost 4 bases and 3 bases respectively, with 12 bases between them.

The chain combines TRBV11-2 with TRBJ2-3; no clear D gene. V shed 6 bases and J shed 3 bases, with 16 bases lying between them. CDR3 length: 15 amino acids. Germline assignment: CDR1 SGHAT and CDR2 FQNNGV. The CDR3 DNA reads TGTGCCAGCAGTTCGGGTCCTTTGGGTACAGATACGCAGTATTTT. Its protein product is CASSSGPLGTDTQYF.